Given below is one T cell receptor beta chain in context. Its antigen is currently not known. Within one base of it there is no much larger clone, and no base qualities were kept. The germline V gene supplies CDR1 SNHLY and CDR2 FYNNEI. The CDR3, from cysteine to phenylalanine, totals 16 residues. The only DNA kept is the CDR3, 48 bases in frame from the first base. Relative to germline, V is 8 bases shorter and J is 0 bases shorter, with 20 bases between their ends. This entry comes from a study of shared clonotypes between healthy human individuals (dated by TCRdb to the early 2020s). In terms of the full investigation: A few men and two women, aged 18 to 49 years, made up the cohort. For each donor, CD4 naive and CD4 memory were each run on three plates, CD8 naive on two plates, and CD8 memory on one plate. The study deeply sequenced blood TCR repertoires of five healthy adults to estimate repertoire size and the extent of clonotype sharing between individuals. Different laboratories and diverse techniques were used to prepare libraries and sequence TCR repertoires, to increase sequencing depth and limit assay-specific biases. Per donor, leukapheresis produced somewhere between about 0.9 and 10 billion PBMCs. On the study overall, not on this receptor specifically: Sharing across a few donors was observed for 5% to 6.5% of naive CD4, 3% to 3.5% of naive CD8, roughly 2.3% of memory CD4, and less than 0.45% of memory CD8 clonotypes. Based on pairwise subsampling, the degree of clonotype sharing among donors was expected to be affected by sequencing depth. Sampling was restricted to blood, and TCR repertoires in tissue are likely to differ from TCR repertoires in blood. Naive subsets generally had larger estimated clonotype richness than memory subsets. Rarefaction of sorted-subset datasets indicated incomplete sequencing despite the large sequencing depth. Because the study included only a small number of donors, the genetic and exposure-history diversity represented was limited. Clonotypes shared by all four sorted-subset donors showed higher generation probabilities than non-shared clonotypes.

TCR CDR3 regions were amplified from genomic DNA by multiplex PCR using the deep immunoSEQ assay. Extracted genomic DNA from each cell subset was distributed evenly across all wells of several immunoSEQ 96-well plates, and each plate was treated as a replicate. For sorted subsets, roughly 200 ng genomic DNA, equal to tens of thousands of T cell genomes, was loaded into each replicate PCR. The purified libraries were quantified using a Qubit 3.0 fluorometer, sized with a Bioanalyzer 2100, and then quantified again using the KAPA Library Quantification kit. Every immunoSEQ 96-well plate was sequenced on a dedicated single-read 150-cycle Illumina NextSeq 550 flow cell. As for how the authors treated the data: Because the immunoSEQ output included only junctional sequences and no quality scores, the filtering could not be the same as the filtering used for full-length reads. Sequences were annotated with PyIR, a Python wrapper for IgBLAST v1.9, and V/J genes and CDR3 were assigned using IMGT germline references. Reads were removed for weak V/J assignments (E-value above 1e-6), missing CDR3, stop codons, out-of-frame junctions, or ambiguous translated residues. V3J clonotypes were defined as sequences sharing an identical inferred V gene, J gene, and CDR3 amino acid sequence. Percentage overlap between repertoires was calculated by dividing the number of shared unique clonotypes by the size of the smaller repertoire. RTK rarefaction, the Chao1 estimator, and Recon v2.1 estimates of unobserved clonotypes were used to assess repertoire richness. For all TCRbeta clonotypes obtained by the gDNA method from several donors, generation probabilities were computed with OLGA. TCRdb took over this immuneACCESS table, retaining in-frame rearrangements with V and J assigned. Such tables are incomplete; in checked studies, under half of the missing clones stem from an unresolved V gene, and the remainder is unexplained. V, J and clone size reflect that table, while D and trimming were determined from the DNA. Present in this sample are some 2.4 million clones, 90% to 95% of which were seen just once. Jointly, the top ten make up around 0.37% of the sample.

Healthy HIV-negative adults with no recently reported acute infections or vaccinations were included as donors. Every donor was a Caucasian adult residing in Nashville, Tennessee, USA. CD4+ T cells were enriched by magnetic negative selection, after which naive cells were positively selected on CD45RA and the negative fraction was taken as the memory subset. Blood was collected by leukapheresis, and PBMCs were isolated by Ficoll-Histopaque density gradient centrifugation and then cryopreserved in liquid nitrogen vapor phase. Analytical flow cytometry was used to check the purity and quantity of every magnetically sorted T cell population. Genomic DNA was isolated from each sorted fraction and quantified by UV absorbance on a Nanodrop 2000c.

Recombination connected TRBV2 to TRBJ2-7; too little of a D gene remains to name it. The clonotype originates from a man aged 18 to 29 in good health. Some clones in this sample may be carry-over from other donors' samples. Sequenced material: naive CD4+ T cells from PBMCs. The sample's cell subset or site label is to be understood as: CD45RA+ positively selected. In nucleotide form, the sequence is TGTGCCAGCGATTCACACCCGAGGACGAGCTCCTACGAGCAGTACTTC. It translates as CASDSHPRTSSYEQYF.